This is a list of T cell receptor beta chains from one sample in a study of regulatory T cells in long-lasting Graves disease. TCRdb fed the multiplex PCR reads into MiXCR, producing one record per CDR3 protein. In the table there are about 470,000 distinct CDR3 sequences, around 15% of which are singletons. The same sample was also used in a study of T cells in Graves' hyperthyroidism and ophthalmopathy.

The sample here was peripheral blood mononuclear cells (PBMCs), taken at new diagnosis, from a patient treated with antithyroid drugs. These receptors were collected from a man aged 35-49 years with Graves disease. Each CDR3 is given with its conserved first and last residue. D genes are given only for firm matches. Expanded clones are given a class, and other clones once, few, many or no size at all.

CDR3 protein | CDR3 DNA | V gene | clone size | J gene | D gene | CDR3 length
CASSHDEIGESTEAFF | TGTGCCAGCAGCCACGACGAGATCGGGGAATCGACTGAAGCTTTCTTT | TRBV3-1 | many | TRBJ1-1 | NA | 16
CASSYADRVYSPLHF | TGTGCCAGCAGTTATGCCGATCGGGTTTATTCACCCCTCCACTTT | TRBV6-5 | few | TRBJ1-6 | NA | 15
CATSDLSHNEQFF | TGTGCCACCAGTGATTTAAGCCACAATGAGCAGTTCTTC | TRBV24-1 | many | TRBJ2-1 | NA | 13
CASSFSGTGGGEKLFF | TGTGCCAGCAGCTTCTCCGGGACAGGGGGAGGTGAAAAACTGTTTTTT | TRBV7-8 | NA | TRBJ1-4 | TRBD1 | 16
CSARDLAGGEQFF | TGCAGTGCTAGAGACTTAGCGGGAGGTGAGCAGTTCTTC | TRBV20-1 | many | TRBJ2-1 | TRBD2 | 13
CAISESRGVSRYTQYF | TGTGCCATCAGTGAGTCGAGGGGGGTCAGTAGATATACGCAGTATTTT | TRBV10-3 | many | TRBJ2-3 | NA | 16
CASGGNSNQPQHF | TGTGCCAGCGGAGGGAATAGCAATCAGCCCCAGCATTTT | TRBV28 | many | TRBJ1-5 | NA | 13
CATSRAGEQYF | TGTGCCACCAGCAGAGCCGGCGAGCAGTACTTC | TRBV15 | NA | TRBJ2-7 | NA | 11
CASARDRDYEQYF | TGTGCCAGCGCCCGGGACAGAGACTACGAGCAGTACTTC | TRBV6-1 | many | TRBJ2-7 | TRBD1 | 13
CASSVGAGRLYEQYF | TGTGCCAGCAGCGTAGGGGCAGGGAGGCTCTACGAGCAGTACTTC | TRBV9 | NA | TRBJ2-7 | NA | 15
CAWSVWAHTGANVLTF | TGTGCCTGGAGTGTATGGGCTCACACTGGGGCCAACGTCCTGACTTTC | TRBV30 | NA | TRBJ2-6 | NA | 16
CASSLGLAIYNEQFF | TGTGCCAGCAGCTTAGGACTAGCGATATACAATGAGCAGTTCTTC | TRBV7-9 | NA | TRBJ2-1 | TRBD2 | 15
CASSLPAGGNEQFF | TGTGCCAGCAGCTTGCCGGCAGGGGGTAATGAGCAGTTCTTC | TRBV5-5 | many | TRBJ2-1 | TRBD1 | 14
CASSYSASYNEQFF | TGTGCCAGCAGTTACTCGGCCAGCTACAATGAGCAGTTCTTC | TRBV6-2/TRBV6-3 | NA | TRBJ2-1 | NA | 14